The rows below give T cell receptor beta chains drawn from one sample of a study of T cells after posttransplantation cyclophosphamide. Generated by immunoSEQ multiplex PCR, the TCRdb table keeps only in-frame clones and is missing some. Of 9,700 or so clones listed, about 98% are singletons. Sequenced material: naive CD4+ T cells sorted from PBMCs. Receptor source: a woman aged 55-70 years in good health, CMV-negative, and a related stem cell transplant donor. Each CDR3 is given with its conserved first and last residue. A D gene is named only where the DNA matches it firmly. Expanded clones are given a class, and other clones once, few, many or no size at all.

v_call	clone_size	d_call	j_call	cdr3_nt	cdr3_aa
TRBV19	NA	TRBD1	TRBJ2-5	TGTGCCAGTAGTACTTGGGACAGCCAAGAGACCCAGTACTTC	CASSTWDSQETQYF
TRBV28	once	TRBD2	TRBJ2-4	TGTGCCAGCAGTTTGGCTACGGGACTAGCGTTGGTAAACATTCAGTACTTC	CASSLATGLALVNIQYF
TRBV10-3	NA	TRBD1	TRBJ1-1	TGTGCCATCGGCTCGACAGGGATTGAAGCTTTCTTT	CAIGSTGIEAFF
TRBV19	NA	NA	TRBJ1-6	TGTGCCAGTAGTCCTCTGACAGGACCCGCGGGTAATTCACCCCTCCACTTT	CASSPLTGPAGNSPLHF
TRBV27	NA	NA	TRBJ2-7	TGTGCCCCTATCGGGAATGGGTCACAGCACTTC	CAPIGNGSQHF
TRBV5-1	NA	NA	TRBJ2-2	TGCGCCAGCAGCTTGGTAGGGGGAGTGCCCACCGGGGAGCTGTTTTTT	CASSLVGGVPTGELFF
TRBV5-4	NA	NA	TRBJ2-5	TGTGCCAGCAGCTTATCCGGACAGAAAGAGACCCAGTACTTC	CASSLSGQKETQYF
TRBV6-5	NA	NA	TRBJ2-7	TGTGCCAGCAGCCTCCAGGGTCCCAACGAGCAGTACTTC	CASSLQGPNEQYF
TRBV6-1	NA	NA	TRBJ1-5	TGTGCCAGCAGTGAAGTTATCCCCCAGCATTTT	CASSEVIPQHF
TRBV7-2	NA	NA	TRBJ2-7	TGTGCCAGCAGCTTACTTTCAGGGGATCTTCGGACCTACGAGCAGTACTTC	CASSLLSGDLRTYEQYF
TRBV28	NA	NA	TRBJ2-5	TGTGCCAGCAGCCTAGCCGGGAAAAAAGAGACCCAGTACTTC	CASSLAGKKETQYF
TRBV7-2	NA	TRBD1	TRBJ1-4	TGTGCCAGCAGCACGAGGACAGGGGGGAGAGGGGAAAAACTGTTTTTT	CASSTRTGGRGEKLFF
TRBV4-3	NA	TRBD2	TRBJ2-1	TGCGCCAGCAGCCAACGACTAGCTCCCAATGAGCAGTTCTTC	CASSQRLAPNEQFF
TRBV7-2	NA	NA	TRBJ2-5	TGTGCCAGCAGCTTAGGGGGACCGGGACAAACTAAAGAGACCCAGTACTTC	CASSLGGPGQTKETQYF
TRBV9	NA	NA	TRBJ1-6	TGTGCCAGCAGCTCCGGGACAACTTATTCCCCCCTCCACTTT	CASSSGTTYSPLHF
TRBV5-8	NA	NA	TRBJ1-1	TGTGCCAGCAGCTTGCATGGCGGCGGGGGGGGTGTAGCTTTCTTT	CASSLHGGGGGVAFF
TRBV10-3	NA	NA	TRBJ1-1	TGTGCCATCAGGGACATCCTCAAGGGCACTGAAGCTTTCTTT	CAIRDILKGTEAFF
TRBV18	NA	NA	TRBJ1-2	TGTGCCAGCTCACCAGGGATGTTAGGGAGTGGCGATGGCTACACCTTC	CASSPGMLGSGDGYTF
TRBV5-4	NA	NA	TRBJ2-1	TGTGCCAGCAGCCCAGCCGGCGGGGCCGGAAGCTCCTACAATGAGCAGTTCTTC	CASSPAGGAGSSYNEQFF
TRBV29-1	once	TRBD2	TRBJ2-3	TGCAGCGTTGTAAAGCTAGCGGGAGTCGGGTCAGATACGCAGTATTTT	CSVVKLAGVGSDTQYF
TRBV18	NA	NA	TRBJ1-1	TGTGCCAGCTCAACAGGGCGGAACACTGAAGCTTTCTTT	CASSTGRNTEAFF
TRBV5-4	NA	TRBD2	TRBJ2-5	TGTGCCAGCAACCGCGGCGGGGGGCAAGAGACCCAGTACTTC	CASNRGGGQETQYF
TRBV21-1	NA	NA	TRBJ2-1	TGTGCCAGCAGCAAAGCCGGACTAGCGGGGGTAGAAGACAATGAGCAGTTCTTC	CASSKAGLAGVEDNEQFF
TRBV5-4	NA	TRBD1	TRBJ1-4	TGTGCCAGCAGCAACGTAGGGACAGGGAAAGGAAAACTGTTTTTT	CASSNVGTGKGKLFF
TRBV6-5	NA	NA	TRBJ1-1	TGTGCCAGCAGTTATGCGGACACTGAAGCTTTCTTT	CASSYADTEAFF
TRBV5-1	NA	NA	TRBJ2-5	TGCGCCAGCAGCTTTGGACTTCAAGAGACCCAGTACTTC	CASSFGLQETQYF
TRBV7-8	NA	TRBD1	TRBJ2-2	TGTGCCAGCAGCCCCCCCAGGGGGCGCCCCGGGGAGCTGTTTTTT	CASSPPRGRPGELFF
TRBV5-1	NA	NA	TRBJ1-4	TGCGCCAGCAGCTCCGGCCAGACTCAGGAAAAACTGTTTTTT	CASSSGQTQEKLFF
TRBV5-4	NA	NA	TRBJ2-1	TGTGCCAGCAGCTGGGGGGGCCCCCAAAATGAGCAGTTCTTC	CASSWGGPQNEQFF
TRBV15	NA	NA	TRBJ1-5	TGTGCCACCAGCAGTCGGAGAGGTCAGCCCCAGCATTTT	CATSSRRGQPQHF
TRBV7-6	NA	NA	TRBJ1-6	TGTGCCAGCAGCCGGTTCGCAGGGGAAGGAGGCTCCTATAATTCACCCCTCCACTTT	CASSRFAGEGGSYNSPLHF